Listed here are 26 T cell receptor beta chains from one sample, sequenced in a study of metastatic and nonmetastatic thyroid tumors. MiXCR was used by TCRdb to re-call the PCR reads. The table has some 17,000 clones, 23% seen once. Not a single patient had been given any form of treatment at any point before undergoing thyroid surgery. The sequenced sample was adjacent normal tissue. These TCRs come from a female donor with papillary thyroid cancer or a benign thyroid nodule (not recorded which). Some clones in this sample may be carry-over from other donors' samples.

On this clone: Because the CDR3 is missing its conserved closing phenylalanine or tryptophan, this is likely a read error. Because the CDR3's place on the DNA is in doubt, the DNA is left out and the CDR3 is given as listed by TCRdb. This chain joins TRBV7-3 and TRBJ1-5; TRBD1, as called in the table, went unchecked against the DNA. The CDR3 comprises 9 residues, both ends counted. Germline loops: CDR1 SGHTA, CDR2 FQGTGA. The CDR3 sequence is CASSPGQTS.

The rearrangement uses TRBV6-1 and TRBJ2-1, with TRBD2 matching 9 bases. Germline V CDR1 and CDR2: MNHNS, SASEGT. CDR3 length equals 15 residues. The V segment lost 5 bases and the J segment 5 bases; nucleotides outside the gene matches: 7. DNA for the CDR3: TGTGCCAGCAGTCAAGGACTAGCGAATAACAATGAGCAGTTCTTC. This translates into CASSQGLANNNEQFF.

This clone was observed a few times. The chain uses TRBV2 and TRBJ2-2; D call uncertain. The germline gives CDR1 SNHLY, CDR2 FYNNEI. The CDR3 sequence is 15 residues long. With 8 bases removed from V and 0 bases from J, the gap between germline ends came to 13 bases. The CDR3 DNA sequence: TGTGCCAGCTGGGCAGGAAATTCGAACACCGGGGAGCTGTTTTTT. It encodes CASWAGNSNTGELFF.

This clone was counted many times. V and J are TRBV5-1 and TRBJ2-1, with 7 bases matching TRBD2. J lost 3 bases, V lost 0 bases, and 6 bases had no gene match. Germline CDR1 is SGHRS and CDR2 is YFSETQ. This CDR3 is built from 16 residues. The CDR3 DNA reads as TGCGCCAGCAGCTTGGAGGCTAGCGGAGTCTACAATGAGCAGTTCTTC. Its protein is CASSLEASGVYNEQFF.

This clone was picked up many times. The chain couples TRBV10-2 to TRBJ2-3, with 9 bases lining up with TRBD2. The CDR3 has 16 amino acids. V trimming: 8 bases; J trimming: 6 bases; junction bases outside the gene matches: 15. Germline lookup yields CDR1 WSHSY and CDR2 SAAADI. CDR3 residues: CASSEPGLAPGDTQYF. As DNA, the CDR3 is TGCGCCAGCTCTGAGCCGGGACTAGCTCCCGGGGATACGCAGTATTTT.

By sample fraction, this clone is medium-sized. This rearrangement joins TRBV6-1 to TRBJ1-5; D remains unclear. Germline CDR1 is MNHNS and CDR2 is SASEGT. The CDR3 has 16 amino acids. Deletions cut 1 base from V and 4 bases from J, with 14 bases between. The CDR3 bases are TGTGCCAGCAGTGAAGAGTTTGCCTGGATTAATCAGCCCCAGCATTTT. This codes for CASSEEFAWINQPQHF.

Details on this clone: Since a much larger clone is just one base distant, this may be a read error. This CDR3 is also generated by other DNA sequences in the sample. The CDR3 coding sequence is TGTGCCAGCTCCCTAAAGGGGGGGCAGGTGAGCACAGATACGCAGTACTTT. It codes for CASSLKGGQVSTDTQYF. The chain uses TRBV7-3 and TRBJ2-3; the D gene is possibly TRBD2 (7 bases). Looked up from germline, CDR1 is SGHTA and CDR2 is FQGTGA. The length of the CDR3 is 17 residues.

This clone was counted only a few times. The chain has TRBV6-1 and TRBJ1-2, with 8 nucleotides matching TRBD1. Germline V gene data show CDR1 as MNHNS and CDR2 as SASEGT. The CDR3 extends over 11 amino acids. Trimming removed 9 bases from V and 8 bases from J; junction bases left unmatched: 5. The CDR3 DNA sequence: TGTGCCAGTACAGGGGGGGGAGGCTACACCTTC. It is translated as CASTGGGGYTF.

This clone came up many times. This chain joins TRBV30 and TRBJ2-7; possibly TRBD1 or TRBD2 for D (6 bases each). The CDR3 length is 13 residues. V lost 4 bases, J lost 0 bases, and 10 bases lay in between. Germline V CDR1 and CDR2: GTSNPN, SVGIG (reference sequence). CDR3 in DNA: TGTGCCTGGATGAGGGGGGACTCCTACGAGCAGTACTTC. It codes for CAWMRGDSYEQYF.

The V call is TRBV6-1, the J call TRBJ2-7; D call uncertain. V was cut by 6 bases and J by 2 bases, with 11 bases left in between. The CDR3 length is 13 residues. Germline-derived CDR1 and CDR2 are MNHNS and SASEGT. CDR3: CASRGSSPYEQYF. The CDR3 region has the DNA TGTGCCAGCAGGGGGTCCTCCCCCTACGAGCAGTACTTC.

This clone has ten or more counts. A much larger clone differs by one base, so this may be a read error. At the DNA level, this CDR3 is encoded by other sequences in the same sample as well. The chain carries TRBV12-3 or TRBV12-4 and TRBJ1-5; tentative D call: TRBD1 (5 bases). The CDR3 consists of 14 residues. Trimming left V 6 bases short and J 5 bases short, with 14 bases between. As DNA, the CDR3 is TGTGCCAGCAGCGATGGACAATTATATCAGCCCCAGCATTTT. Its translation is CASSDGQLYQPQHF.

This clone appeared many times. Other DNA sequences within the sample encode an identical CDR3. The CDR3 region has the DNA TGTGCCAGCAGCTGGGGGGACAGGGCTGCAGAGACCCAGTACTTC. This codes for CASSWGDRAAETQYF. The chain links TRBV11-2 to TRBJ2-5; 9 bases line up with TRBD1. CDR3 length: 15 amino acids. Germline CDR1 SGHAT, CDR2 FQNNGV. V was pared by 4 bases and J by 4 bases, with 7 bases of the junction left unmatched.

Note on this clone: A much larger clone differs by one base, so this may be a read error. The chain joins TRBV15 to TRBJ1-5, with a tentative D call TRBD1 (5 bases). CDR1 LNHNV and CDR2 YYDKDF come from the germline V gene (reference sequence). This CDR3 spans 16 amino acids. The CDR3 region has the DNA TGTGCCACCAGCAGATCCAACAGGTCTAGCAATCGGCCCCAGCATTTT. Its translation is CATSRSNRSSNRPQHF.

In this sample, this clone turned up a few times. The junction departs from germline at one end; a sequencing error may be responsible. The DNA for the CDR3 is TGTGCCAGCAGAGGGGTGGGAAGGTACACTCAAGCTTTCTTT. It codes for CASRGVGRYTQAFF. This chain links TRBV6-1 with TRBJ1-1; D might be TRBD1 (5 bases). This CDR3 contains 14 residues. CDR1 and CDR2 from the germline V gene are MNHNS and SASEGT.

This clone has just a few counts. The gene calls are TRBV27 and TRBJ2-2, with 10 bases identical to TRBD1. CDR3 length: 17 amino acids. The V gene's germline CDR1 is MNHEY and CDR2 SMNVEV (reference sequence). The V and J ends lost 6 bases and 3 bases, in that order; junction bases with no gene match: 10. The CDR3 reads CASRLGRQGADTGELFF. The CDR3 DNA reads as TGTGCCAGCAGGTTAGGGAGACAGGGGGCAGACACCGGGGAGCTGTTTTTT.

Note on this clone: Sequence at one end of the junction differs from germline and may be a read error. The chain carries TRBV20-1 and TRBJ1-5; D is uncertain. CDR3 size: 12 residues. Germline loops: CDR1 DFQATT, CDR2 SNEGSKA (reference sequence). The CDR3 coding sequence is TGCAGTGATAGCCGCGGCAATCAGCCACAGCATTTT. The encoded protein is CSDSRGNQPQHF.

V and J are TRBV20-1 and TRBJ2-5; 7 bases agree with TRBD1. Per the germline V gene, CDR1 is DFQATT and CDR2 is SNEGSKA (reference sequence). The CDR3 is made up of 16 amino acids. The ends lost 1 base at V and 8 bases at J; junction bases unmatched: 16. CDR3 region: CSARVPRTGIGDTQYF. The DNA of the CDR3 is TGCAGTGCTAGAGTGCCCCGGACAGGTATAGGAGATACCCAGTACTTC.

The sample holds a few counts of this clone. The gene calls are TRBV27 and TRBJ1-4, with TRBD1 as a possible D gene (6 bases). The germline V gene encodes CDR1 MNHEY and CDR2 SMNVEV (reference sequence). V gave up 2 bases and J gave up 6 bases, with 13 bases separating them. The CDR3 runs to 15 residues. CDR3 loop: CASSLQGRVHEKLFF. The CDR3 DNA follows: TGTGCCAGCAGTTTACAGGGGCGGGTTCATGAAAAACTGTTTTTT.

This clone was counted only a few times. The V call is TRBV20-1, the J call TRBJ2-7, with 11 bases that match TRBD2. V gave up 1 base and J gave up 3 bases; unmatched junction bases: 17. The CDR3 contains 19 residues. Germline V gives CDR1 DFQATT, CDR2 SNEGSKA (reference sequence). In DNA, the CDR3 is TGCAGTGCTAGAGTTCCTGCGGTCGCTAGCGGGAGGTGGATCTACGAGCAGTACTTC. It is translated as CSARVPAVASGRWIYEQYF.

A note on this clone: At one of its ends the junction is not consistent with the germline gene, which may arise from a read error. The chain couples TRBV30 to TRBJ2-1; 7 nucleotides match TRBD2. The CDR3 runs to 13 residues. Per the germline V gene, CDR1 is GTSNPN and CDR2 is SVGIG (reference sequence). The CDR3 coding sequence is TGTGTCTGGAGTGTAGTTACTAGCGATGAGCAGTTCTTC. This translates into CVWSVVTSDEQFF.

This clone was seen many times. The CDR3 spells CASSRPGQVYGYTF. In DNA form, the CDR3 reads TGTGCCAGCAGCCGACCGGGACAGGTTTATGGCTACACCTTC. The chain employs TRBV7-9 and TRBJ1-2, with 8 nucleotides matching TRBD1. The V segment lost 5 bases and the J segment 5 bases; nucleotides outside the gene matches: 7. The germline CDR1 and CDR2 sequences are SEHNR and FQNEAQ (reference sequence). The CDR3 is 14 residues long. The full variable domain, in which reference TRBV7-9 and TRBJ1-2 provide the parts outside the CDR3, is DTGVSQNPRHKITKRGQNVTFRCDPISEHNRLYWYRQTLGQGPEFLTYFQNEAQLEKSRLLSDRFSAERPKGSFSTLEIQRTEQGDSAMYLCASSRPGQVYGYTFGSGTRLTVV.

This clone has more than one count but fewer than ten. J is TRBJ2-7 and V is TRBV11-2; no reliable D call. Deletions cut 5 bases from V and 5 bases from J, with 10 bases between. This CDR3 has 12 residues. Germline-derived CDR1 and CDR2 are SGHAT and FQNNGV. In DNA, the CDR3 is TGTGCCAGCAGCCCGACGGCAGACGAGCAGTACTTC. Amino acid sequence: CASSPTADEQYF.

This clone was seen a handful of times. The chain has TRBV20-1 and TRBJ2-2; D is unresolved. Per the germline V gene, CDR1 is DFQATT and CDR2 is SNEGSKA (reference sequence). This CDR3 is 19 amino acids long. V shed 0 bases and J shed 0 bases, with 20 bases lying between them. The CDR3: CSARDPHQPGLANTGELFF. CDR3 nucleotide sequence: TGCAGTGCTAGAGACCCCCATCAGCCCGGCCTCGCGAACACCGGGGAGCTGTTTTTT.

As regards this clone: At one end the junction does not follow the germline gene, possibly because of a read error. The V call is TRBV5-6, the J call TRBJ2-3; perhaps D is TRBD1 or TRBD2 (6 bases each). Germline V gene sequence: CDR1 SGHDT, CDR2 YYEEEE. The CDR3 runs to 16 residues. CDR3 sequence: CAGNPPPGGRTDTQYF. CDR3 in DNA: TGCGCCGGCAACCCCCCCCCTGGGGGGCGCACAGATACGCAGTATTTT.

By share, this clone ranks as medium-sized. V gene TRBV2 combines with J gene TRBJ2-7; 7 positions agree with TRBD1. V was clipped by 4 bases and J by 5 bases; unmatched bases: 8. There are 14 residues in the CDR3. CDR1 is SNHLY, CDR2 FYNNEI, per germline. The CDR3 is CASSGHRGTNEQYF. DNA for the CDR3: TGTGCCAGCAGTGGGCACAGGGGTACCAACGAGCAGTACTTC.

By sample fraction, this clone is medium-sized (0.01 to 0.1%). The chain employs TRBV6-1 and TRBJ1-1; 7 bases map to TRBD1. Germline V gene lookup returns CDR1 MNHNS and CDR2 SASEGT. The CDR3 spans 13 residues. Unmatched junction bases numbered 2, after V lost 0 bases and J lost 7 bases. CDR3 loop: CASSEAGTVEAFF. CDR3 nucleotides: TGTGCCAGCAGTGAAGCTGGGACAGTTGAAGCTTTCTTT.